The sequence of this TCR beta chain was determined in a study of shared clonotypes between healthy human individuals (dated by TCRdb to 2019 to 2021). Background on the whole study: A couple of women and three men aged 18 to 49 years were included in the cohort. Per donor, leukapheresis produced somewhere between about 0.85 and 8.9 billion PBMCs. Blood TCR repertoires of about 5 healthy adults were deeply sequenced to estimate repertoire size and the extent of clonotype sharing between individuals. For each donor, three plates each were used for CD4 naive and CD4 memory, two plates were used for CD8 naive, and one plate was used for CD8 memory. To increase sequencing depth and limit assay-specific biases, TCR repertoire library preparation and sequencing were carried out by different laboratories using diverse techniques.

As encoded in the germline V gene, CDR1 is MGHRA while CDR2 is YSYEKL. V lost 1 base and J lost 4 bases; the stretch between them is 13 bases long. The CDR3 covers 15 residues, taking in both the cysteine and the phenylalanine. Solely the CDR3 DNA is kept, with 45 bases framed from the first base. Beyond this particular receptor, the publication reports: Even with the large sequencing depth, rarefaction of the sorted-subset datasets indicated that sequencing was incomplete. Sampling was restricted to blood, and TCR repertoires in tissue are likely to differ from TCR repertoires in blood. Compared with non-shared clonotypes, the clonotypes found in all four sorted-subset donors had higher generation probabilities. Because the study included only a small number of donors, the genetic and exposure-history diversity represented was limited. Based on pairwise subsampling, the degree of clonotype sharing among donors was expected to be affected by sequencing depth. When a few donors were compared, the shared fraction of clonotypes was approximately 5% for naive CD4, 3.5% for naive CD8, about 2.4% for memory CD4, and about 0.36% for memory CD8. Estimated clonotype richness was generally larger for naive than for memory subsets.

Donors were healthy HIV-negative adults with no recently reported acute infections or vaccinations. Every donor was a Caucasian adult living in Nashville, Tennessee, USA. Magnetic negative selection was used to enrich CD4+ T cells, after which naive cells were positively selected on CD45RA and the negative fraction became the memory subset. Blood was collected by leukapheresis, and PBMCs were isolated by Ficoll-Histopaque density gradient centrifugation and then cryopreserved in liquid nitrogen vapor phase. Analytical flow cytometry was used to check the purity and quantity of each magnetically sorted T cell population. Genomic DNA was isolated from each sorted fraction and quantified by UV absorbance on a Nanodrop 2000c. Using the deep immunoSEQ assay, multiplex PCR amplified TCR CDR3 regions from genomic DNA. For each cell subset, the extracted genomic DNA was distributed evenly across all wells of several immunoSEQ 96-well plates, and each plate served as one replicate. For sorted subsets, around 200 ng genomic DNA, equal to 30,000 or so T cell genomes, was loaded into each replicate PCR. Purified libraries were quantified with a Qubit 3.0 fluorometer, sized on a Bioanalyzer 2100, and re-quantified with the KAPA Library Quantification kit. Each immunoSEQ 96-well plate was sequenced on its own single-read 150-cycle Illumina NextSeq 550 flow cell. Turning to the authors' computational methods: The immunoSEQ output contained only junctional sequences without quality scores, so filtering could not match that applied to full-length reads. To assign V/J genes and CDR3, sequences were annotated against IMGT germline references using PyIR, a Python wrapper for IgBLAST v1.9. Reads were removed for weak V/J assignments (E-value above 1e-6), missing CDR3, stop codons, out-of-frame junctions, or ambiguous translated residues. V3J clonotypes were defined as sequences sharing an identical inferred V gene, J gene, and CDR3 amino acid sequence. Percentage overlap between repertoires was calculated by dividing the number of shared unique clonotypes by the size of the smaller repertoire. Three approaches were used to assess repertoire richness: RTK rarefaction, the Chao1 estimator, and Recon v2.1 estimates of unobserved clonotypes. For all TCRbeta clonotypes obtained by the gDNA method from a few donors, generation probabilities were computed with OLGA. Held by TCRdb, this immuneACCESS table contains in-frame sequences only and omits some clones. Under half of the omission traces to an unresolved V gene where checked; the cause of the rest is unknown. V and J calls and clone size are copied from that table; D and trimming were computed from the DNA. The sample includes over a million clones, with approximately 97% observed a single time. Jointly, the top ten make up roughly 1.2% of the sample.

Points on this clone: The antigen this receptor binds is unknown. No much larger clonotype is one base removed from it; base qualities were not supplied.

The sequencing input was naive CD4+ T cells sorted from blood. The cell subset or site label on this specimen signifies: CD45RA+ positively selected. This receptor was obtained from a man aged 25-45 years in good health. Recombination linked TRBV4-1 to TRBJ1-2, with TRBD1 as a weak D call on 6 bases. This receptor carries the CDR3 CASSQVRDTVYGYTF. The nucleotides read TGCGCCAGCAGCCAAGTTCGGGACACAGTCTATGGCTACACCTTC.